This T cell receptor beta chain stems from a study of metastatic and nonmetastatic thyroid tumors. Ahead of thyroid surgery, no patient had received treatment of any kind. Losses at the gene ends were 5 bases for V and 10 bases for J; bases not matched to a gene: 5. CDR1 and CDR2 from the germline V gene are DFQATT and SNEGSKA (reference sequence). The CDR3 consists of 13 residues. This clone has at least ten counts. Original processing notes: A papillary thyroid cancer distant-metastasis classifier was built from CDR3 differences across clinicopathological groups. TCRdb reassembled clones from the PCR reads with MiXCR. TCRdb, not the original authors, processed these V and J calls. The sample shows roughly 30,000 clones, about 20% of them seen only once.

The V gene is TRBV20-1, the J gene TRBJ2-1; TRBD2 agrees at 13 bases. This clonotype was sampled from a female donor with papillary thyroid cancer or a benign thyroid nodule (not recorded which). Some clones in this sample may be carry-over from other donors' samples. The sequenced material came from blood. The DNA for the CDR3 is TGCAGTGCTGGGCTGGGACTAGCGGGGGAGCAGTTCTTC. Protein product: CSAGLGLAGEQFF.